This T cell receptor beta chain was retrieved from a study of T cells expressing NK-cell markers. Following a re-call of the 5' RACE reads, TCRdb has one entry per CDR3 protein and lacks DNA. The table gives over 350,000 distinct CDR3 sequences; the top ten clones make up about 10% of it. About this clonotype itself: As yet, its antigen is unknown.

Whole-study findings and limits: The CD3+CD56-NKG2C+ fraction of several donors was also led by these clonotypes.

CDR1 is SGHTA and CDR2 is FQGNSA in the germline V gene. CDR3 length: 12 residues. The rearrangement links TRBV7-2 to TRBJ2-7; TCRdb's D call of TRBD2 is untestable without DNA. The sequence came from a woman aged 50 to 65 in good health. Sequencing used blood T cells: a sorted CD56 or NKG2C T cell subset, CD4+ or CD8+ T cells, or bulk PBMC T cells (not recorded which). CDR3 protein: CASSRGLVEQYF.